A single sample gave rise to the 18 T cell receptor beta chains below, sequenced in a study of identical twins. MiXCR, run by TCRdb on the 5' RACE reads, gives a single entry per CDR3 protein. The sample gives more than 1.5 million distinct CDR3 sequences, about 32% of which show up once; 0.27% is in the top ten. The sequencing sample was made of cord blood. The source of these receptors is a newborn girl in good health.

The CDR3 protein is CASSLGLLRGSPYNEQFF. The CDR3 nucleotides read TGTGCCAGCAGTCTCGGCCTGCTACGAGGGAGCCCCTACAATGAGCAGTTCTTC. This chain connects TRBV28 to TRBJ2-1; the D gene is possibly TRBD2 (5 bases). Germline lookup yields CDR1 MDHEN and CDR2 SYDVKM. The CDR3 has 18 residues. V gave up 5 bases and J gave up 2 bases, with 22 bases separating them.

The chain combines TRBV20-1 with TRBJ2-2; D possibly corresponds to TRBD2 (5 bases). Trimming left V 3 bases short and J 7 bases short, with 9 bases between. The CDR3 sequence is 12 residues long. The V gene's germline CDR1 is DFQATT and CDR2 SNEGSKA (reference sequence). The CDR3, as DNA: TGCAGTGCTAGCCTTGCGGGCGGGGAGCTGTTTTTT. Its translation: CSASLAGGELFF.

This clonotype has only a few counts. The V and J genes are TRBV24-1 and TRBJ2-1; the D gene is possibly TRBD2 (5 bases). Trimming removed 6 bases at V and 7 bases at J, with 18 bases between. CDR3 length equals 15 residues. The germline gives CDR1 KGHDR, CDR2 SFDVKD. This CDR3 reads CATSKRESVKNEQFF. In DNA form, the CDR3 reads TGTGCCACCAGTAAAAGGGAGTCCGTCAAGAATGAGCAGTTCTTC.

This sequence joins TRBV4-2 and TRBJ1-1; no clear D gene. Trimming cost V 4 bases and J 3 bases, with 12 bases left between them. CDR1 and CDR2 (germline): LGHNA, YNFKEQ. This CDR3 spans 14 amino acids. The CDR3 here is CASSRNKRDTEAFF. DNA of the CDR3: TGTGCCAGCAGCCGGAACAAGAGGGACACTGAAGCTTTCTTT.

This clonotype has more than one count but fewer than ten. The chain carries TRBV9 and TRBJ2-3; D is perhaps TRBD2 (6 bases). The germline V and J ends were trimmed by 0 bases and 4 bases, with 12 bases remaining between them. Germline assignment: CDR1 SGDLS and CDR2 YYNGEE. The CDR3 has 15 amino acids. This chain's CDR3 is CASSVEVTSSDTQYF. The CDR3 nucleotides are TGTGCCAGCAGCGTAGAGGTGACTAGTTCAGATACGCAGTATTTT.

The CDR3 sequence is CASSQERGKDTQYF. The CDR3 nucleotides read TGTGCCAGCAGCCAGGAGCGTGGGAAAGATACGCAGTATTTT. J is TRBJ2-3 and V is TRBV3-1; D remains unclear. Trimming pared 3 bases from V and 5 bases from J, leaving 12 bases between. CDR3 length: 14 residues. The V gene's germline CDR1 is LGHDT and CDR2 YNNKEL (reference sequence).

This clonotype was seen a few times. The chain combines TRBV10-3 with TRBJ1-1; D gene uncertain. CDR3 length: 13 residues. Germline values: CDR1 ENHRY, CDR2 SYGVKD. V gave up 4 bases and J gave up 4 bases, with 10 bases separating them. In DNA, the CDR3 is TGTGCCATCAGTGGTGAGGTGATCACTGAAGCTTTCTTT. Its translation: CAISGEVITEAFF.

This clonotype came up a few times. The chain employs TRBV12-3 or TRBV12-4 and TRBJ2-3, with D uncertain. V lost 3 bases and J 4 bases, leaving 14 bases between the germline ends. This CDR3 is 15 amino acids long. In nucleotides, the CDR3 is TGTGCCAGCAGTTTCGAGACCCACAGAGCAGATACGCAGTATTTT. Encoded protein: CASSFETHRADTQYF.

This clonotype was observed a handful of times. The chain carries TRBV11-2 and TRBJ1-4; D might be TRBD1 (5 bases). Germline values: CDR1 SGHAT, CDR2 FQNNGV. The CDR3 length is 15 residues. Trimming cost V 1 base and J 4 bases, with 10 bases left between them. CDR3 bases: TGTGCCAGCAGCTTAGTGAGGAGGGGTAATGAAAAACTGTTTTTT. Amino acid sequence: CASSLVRRGNEKLFF.

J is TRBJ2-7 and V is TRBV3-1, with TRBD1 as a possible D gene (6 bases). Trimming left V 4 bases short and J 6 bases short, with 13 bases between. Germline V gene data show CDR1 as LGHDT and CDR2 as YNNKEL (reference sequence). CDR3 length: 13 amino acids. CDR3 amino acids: CASSPTGSSEQYF. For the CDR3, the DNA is TGTGCCAGCAGCCCTACAGGGTCCAGCGAGCAGTACTTC.

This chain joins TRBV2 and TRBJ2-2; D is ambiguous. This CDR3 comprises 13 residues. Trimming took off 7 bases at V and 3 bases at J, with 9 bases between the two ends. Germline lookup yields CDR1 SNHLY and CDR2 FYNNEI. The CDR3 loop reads CASTTADTGELFF. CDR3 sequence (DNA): TGTGCCAGCACCACCGCAGACACCGGGGAGCTGTTTTTT. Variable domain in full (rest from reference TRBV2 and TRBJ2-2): EPEVTQTPSHQVTQMGQEVILRCVPISNHLYFYWYRQILGQKVEFLVSFYNNEISEKSEIFDDQFSVERPDGSNFTLKIRSTKLEDSAMYFCASTTADTGELFFGEGSRLTVL.

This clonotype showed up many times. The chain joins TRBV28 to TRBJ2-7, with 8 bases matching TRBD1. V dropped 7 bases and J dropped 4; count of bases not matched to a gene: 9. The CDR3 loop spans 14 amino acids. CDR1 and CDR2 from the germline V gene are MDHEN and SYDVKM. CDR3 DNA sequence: TGTGCCAGCAAGTACGGGACAGGTCCTTACGAGCAGTACTTC. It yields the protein CASKYGTGPYEQYF.

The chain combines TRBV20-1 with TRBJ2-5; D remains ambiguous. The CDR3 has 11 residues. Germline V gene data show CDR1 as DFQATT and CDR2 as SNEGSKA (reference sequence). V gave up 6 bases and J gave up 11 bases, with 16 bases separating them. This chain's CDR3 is CSARTRNEQYF. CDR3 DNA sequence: TGCAGTGCCCGGACCCGCAATGAGCAGTACTTC.

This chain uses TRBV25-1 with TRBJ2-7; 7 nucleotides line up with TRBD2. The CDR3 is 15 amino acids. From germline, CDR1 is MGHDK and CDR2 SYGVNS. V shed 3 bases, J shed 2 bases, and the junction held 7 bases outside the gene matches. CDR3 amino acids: CASSDRRGGPYEQYF. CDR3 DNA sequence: TGTGCCAGCAGTGATAGGCGGGGAGGGCCCTACGAGCAGTACTTC.

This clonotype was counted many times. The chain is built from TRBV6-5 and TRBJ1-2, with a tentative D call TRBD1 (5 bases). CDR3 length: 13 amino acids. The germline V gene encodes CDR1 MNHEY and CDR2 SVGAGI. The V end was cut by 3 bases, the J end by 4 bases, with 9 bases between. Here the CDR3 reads CASSYGGGYGYTF. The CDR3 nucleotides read TGTGCCAGCAGTTATGGGGGGGGCTATGGCTACACCTTC.

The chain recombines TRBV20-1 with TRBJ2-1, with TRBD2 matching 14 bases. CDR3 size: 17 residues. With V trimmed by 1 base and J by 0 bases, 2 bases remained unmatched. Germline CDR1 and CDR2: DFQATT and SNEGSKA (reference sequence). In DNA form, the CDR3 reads TGCAGTGCTAGAGGGACTAGCGGGGGGAGCTCCTACAATGAGCAGTTCTTC. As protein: CSARGTSGGSSYNEQFF.

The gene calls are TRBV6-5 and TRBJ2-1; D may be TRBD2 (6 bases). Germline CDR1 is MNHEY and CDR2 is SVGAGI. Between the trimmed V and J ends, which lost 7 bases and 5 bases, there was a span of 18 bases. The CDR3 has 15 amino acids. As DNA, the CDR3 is TGTGCCAGCACCCAAGGGGCGGGGCCTAACAATGAGCAGTTCTTC. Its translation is CASTQGAGPNNEQFF.

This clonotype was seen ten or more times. The CDR3 sequence is CAISEGEGAIYGYTF. In DNA form, the CDR3 reads TGTGCCATCAGTGAAGGAGAGGGGGCGATCTATGGCTACACCTTC. This chain connects TRBV10-3 to TRBJ1-2; 7 nucleotides align to TRBD1. The germline V gene has CDR1 ENHRY and CDR2 SYGVKD. This CDR3 comprises 15 residues. The V gene end was trimmed by 3 bases and the J gene end by 4 bases; junction bases not matched to a gene: 8.